One sample yielded the 27 T cell receptor beta chains listed below, sequenced in a study of shared clonotypes between healthy human individuals. Sequencing used immunoSEQ multiplex PCR; TCRdb keeps in-frame clones, though not all of them. Here the sample spans some 2.4 million clones, roughly 93% being singletons. The sequenced sample was naive CD4+ T cells from PBMCs. Subset of the sample: CD45RA+ positively selected. The receptor set was obtained from a man in his late teens or twenties in good health. Some clones in this sample may be carry-over from other donors' samples.

The V gene is TRBV5-6, the J gene TRBJ2-1, with D possibly TRBD1 on 5 matching bases. CDR1 and CDR2 (germline): SGHDT, YYEEEE. V shed 9 bases and J shed 0 bases, with 13 bases lying between them. The CDR3 length is 14 residues. The CDR3 nucleotides are TGTGCCACCAGACGAAGGGGCTCCTACAATGAGCAGTTCTTC. Protein sequence: CATRRRGSYNEQFF.

The J gene is TRBJ1-3, the V gene TRBV6-5; D is perhaps TRBD1 (5 bases). The CDR3 length is 15 residues. The V gene lost 5 bases and the J gene lost 2 bases, with 13 bases spanning the gap. Germline values: CDR1 MNHEY, CDR2 SVGAGI. In DNA, the CDR3 is TGTGCCAGCAGTCCCCCAGGGCCACCTGGAAACACCATATATTTT. Translated, it gives CASSPPGPPGNTIYF.

The genes are TRBV7-9 and TRBJ2-1; tentative D call: TRBD1 (6 bases). The germline V gene encodes CDR1 SEHNR and CDR2 FQNEAQ (reference sequence). V was trimmed by 2 bases and J by 8 bases, leaving 10 bases between them. The CDR3 runs to 13 residues. Written as DNA, the CDR3 is TGTGCCAGCAGCTTAAAGGGGGAGTATGAGCAGTTCTTC. Translated, it gives CASSLKGEYEQFF. Filled out from reference TRBV7-9 and TRBJ2-1, the complete variable domain reads DTGVSQNPRHKITKRGQNVTFRCDPISEHNRLYWYRQTLGQGPEFLTYFQNEAQLEKSRLLSDRFSAERPKGSFSTLEIQRTEQGDSAMYLCASSLKGEYEQFFGPGTRLTVL.

The rearrangement links TRBV7-2 to TRBJ2-2, with D unresolved. CDR3 size: 12 residues. Germline V gene sequence: CDR1 SGHTA, CDR2 FQGNSA. Trimming pared 3 bases from V and 4 bases from J, leaving 3 bases between. The CDR3 region has the DNA TGTGCCAGCAGCTTCGGCACCGGGGAGCTGTTTTTT. Translation: CASSFGTGELFF.

The chain couples TRBV6-6 to TRBJ1-5, with a tentative D call TRBD1 (6 bases). Germline loops: CDR1 MNHNY, CDR2 SVGAGI (reference sequence). The CDR3 is 13 residues long. V was pared by 2 bases and J by 7 bases, with 9 bases between. CDR3 nucleotide sequence: TGTGCCAGCAGTTACGCACAGGGACAGCCCCAGCATTTT. It codes for CASSYAQGQPQHF.

The V and J genes are TRBV10-1 and TRBJ2-1; D remains ambiguous. V lost 7 bases and J 8 bases, leaving 12 bases between the germline ends. Germline V gene lookup returns CDR1 WNHNN and CDR2 SYGVQD (reference sequence). The CDR3 covers 12 residues. CDR3 sequence reads: CASNDLTDEQFF. CDR3 nucleotide sequence: TGCGCCAGCAATGACCTTACGGATGAGCAGTTCTTC.

This rearrangement joins TRBV6-5 to TRBJ1-2; perhaps TRBD1 as D (6 bases). Trimming stripped 0 bases from V and 4 bases from J, with 15 bases between. Germline-derived CDR1 and CDR2 are MNHEY and SVGAGI. The CDR3 length is 16 residues. The CDR3 is CASSYSKGGSSYGYTF. The CDR3 DNA is TGTGCCAGCAGTTACTCGAAGGGGGGGTCTTCCTATGGCTACACCTTC.

The chain has TRBV27 and TRBJ2-7; no clear D. V lost 5 bases and J lost 7, with 15 bases in between. The germline V gene encodes CDR1 MNHEY and CDR2 SMNVEV (reference sequence). This CDR3 region has 13 residues. The CDR3 DNA sequence: TGTGCCAGCAGTATCACAGATTTGGGGGAGCAGTACTTC. As protein: CASSITDLGEQYF.

This clone was seen a single time. The chain carries TRBV5-1 and TRBJ2-4; TRBD2 matches 13 bases. With V trimmed by 0 bases and J by 3 bases, 12 bases remained unmatched. This CDR3 comprises 20 residues. Germline lookup yields CDR1 SGHRS and CDR2 YFSETQ. Here the CDR3 reads CASSLVGTSGMMHGKNIQYF. The CDR3 DNA follows: TGCGCCAGCAGCTTGGTAGGGACTAGCGGGATGATGCATGGCAAAAACATTCAGTACTTC.

V is TRBV27 and J is TRBJ2-3, with no clear D. V was trimmed by 0 bases and J by 4 bases, leaving 8 bases between them. The CDR3 sequence is 14 residues long. CDR1 is MNHEY and CDR2 is SMNVEV in the germline V gene (reference sequence). CDR3 residues: CASSLSTRPDTQYF. CDR3 nucleotide sequence: TGTGCCAGCAGTTTATCGACGAGGCCAGATACGCAGTATTTT.

This clone was recorded only once. The chain employs TRBV7-2 and TRBJ1-1; 10 positions match TRBD1. CDR1 is SGHTA and CDR2 is FQGNSA in the germline V gene. This CDR3 comprises 14 residues. V shed 5 bases and J 4 bases; nucleotides not matched to a gene: 4. The CDR3 spells CASSPDRGGTEAFF. CDR3 nucleotide sequence: TGTGCCAGCAGCCCGGACAGGGGGGGCACTGAAGCTTTCTTT.

This sequence joins TRBV9 and TRBJ2-5, with D possibly being TRBD2 (7 bases). The CDR3 extends over 19 amino acids. Germline V CDR1 and CDR2: SGDLS, YYNGEE. V was trimmed by 0 bases and J by 4 bases, leaving 25 bases between them. DNA for the CDR3: TGTGCCAGCAGCGTAGAGGGGGAAGGCGGCGGGAGTTGGGGAGAGACCCAGTACTTC. As protein: CASSVEGEGGGSWGETQYF.

The V call is TRBV5-1, the J call TRBJ1-1; D is unresolved. CDR3 size: 16 residues. CDR1 and CDR2 from the germline V gene are SGHRS and YFSETQ. V lost 3 bases, J lost 0 bases, and 15 bases lay in between. The DNA of the CDR3 is TGCGCCAGCAGCTCTGGCCCTCCTACTATGAACACTGAAGCTTTCTTT. Translating it yields CASSSGPPTMNTEAFF.

The chain employs TRBV9 and TRBJ2-1, with a weak D call TRBD2 (6 bases). CDR1 and CDR2 from the germline V gene are SGDLS and YYNGEE. Trimming took off 3 bases at V and 0 bases at J, with 10 bases between the two ends. There are 15 residues in the CDR3. The CDR3 region is CASSADGSSYNEQFF. CDR3 nucleotide sequence: TGTGCCAGCAGCGCGGACGGGAGCTCCTACAATGAGCAGTTCTTC.

The V gene is TRBV7-9, the J gene TRBJ2-3, with 7 bases fitting TRBD2. Germline-derived CDR1 and CDR2 are SEHNR and FQNEAQ (reference sequence). V shed 2 bases, J shed 3 bases, and the junction held 8 bases outside the gene matches. The CDR3 sequence is 16 residues long. The DNA of the CDR3 is TGTGCCAGCAGCTTACGCGGGAGAAGTCTTACAGATACGCAGTATTTT. Its protein is CASSLRGRSLTDTQYF.

This clone was detected a few times. V is TRBV19 and J is TRBJ1-4; D uncertain. The V gene's germline CDR1 is LNHDA and CDR2 SQIVND (reference sequence). The germline V and J ends were trimmed by 3 bases and 8 bases, with 13 bases remaining between them. The CDR3 runs to 14 residues. This CDR3 reads CASSMKGIGEKLFF. CDR3 nucleotide sequence: TGTGCCAGTAGTATGAAAGGGATCGGAGAAAAACTGTTTTTT. The complete variable domain, with remaining parts taken from reference TRBV19 and TRBJ1-4, reads DGGITQSPKYLFRKEGQNVTLSCEQNLNHDAMYWYRQDPGQGLRLIYYSQIVNDFQKGDIAEGYSVSREKKESFPLTVTSAQKNPTAFYLCASSMKGIGEKLFFGSGTQLSVL.

The chain couples TRBV7-2 to TRBJ2-3; TRBD2 matches 9 bases. V was clipped by 3 bases and J by 2 bases; unmatched bases: 6. Germline assignment: CDR1 SGHTA and CDR2 FQGNSA. This CDR3 comprises 16 residues. CDR3 DNA sequence: TGTGCCAGCAGCTTTTTAGCGGGAGTCAACACAGATACGCAGTATTTT. Protein sequence: CASSFLAGVNTDTQYF.

The CDR3 region is CASSPRTGSYEQYF. CDR3 bases: TGTGCCAGCAGCCCCAGGACTGGGTCGTACGAGCAGTACTTC. The chain couples TRBV7-2 to TRBJ2-7; the D gene is possibly TRBD2 (5 bases). The germline V gene has CDR1 SGHTA and CDR2 FQGNSA. The CDR3 covers 14 residues. V lost 5 bases and J 4 bases, leaving 15 bases between the germline ends.

This chain connects TRBV7-9 to TRBJ2-5; possible D gene TRBD1, 6 bases. Germline CDR1 and CDR2: SEHNR and FQNEAQ (reference sequence). V was trimmed by 3 bases and J by 4 bases, leaving 18 bases between them. The CDR3 sequence is 16 residues long. The CDR3 DNA sequence: TGTGCCAGCAGCTTGGGAGAACAGGGTTGGGGAGAGACCCAGTACTTC. The encoded protein is CASSLGEQGWGETQYF.

The V and J genes are TRBV6-5 and TRBJ1-1; 11 bases agree with TRBD1. CDR3 size: 15 residues. V was clipped by 7 bases and J by 5 bases; unmatched bases: 9. CDR1 and CDR2 (germline): MNHEY, SVGAGI. The CDR3 DNA reads TGTGCCAGCACCCTAGGGGGACAGGGGGGTACTGAAGCTTTCTTT. This encodes CASTLGGQGGTEAFF.

This chain uses TRBV27 with TRBJ1-2; 10 bases line up with TRBD1. The CDR3 is 15 amino acids. V was pared by 5 bases and J by 7 bases, with 10 bases of the junction left unmatched. Germline V gene lookup returns CDR1 MNHEY and CDR2 SMNVEV (reference sequence). CDR3 nucleotide sequence: TGTGCCAGCAGTCCACAGACAGGGGGCAAAGGTGGCTACACCTTC. Protein: CASSPQTGGKGGYTF.

The table lists this clone with a count of one. This chain links TRBV11-3 with TRBJ2-1; 8 positions agree with TRBD2. CDR3 length equals 18 residues. The ends lost 2 bases at V and 0 bases at J; junction bases unmatched: 9. From germline, CDR1 is SGHNT and CDR2 YENEEA. The CDR3 protein is CASSLWVLADSSYNEQFF. The CDR3 DNA reads TGTGCCAGCAGCTTATGGGTACTAGCGGACAGCTCCTACAATGAGCAGTTCTTC. Full variable domain (remainder filled in from reference TRBV11-3 and TRBJ2-1): EAGVVQSPRYKIIEKKQPVAFWCNPISGHNTLYWYLQNLGQGPELLIRYENEEAVDDSQLPKDRFSAERLKGVDSTLKIQPAELGDSAVYLCASSLWVLADSSYNEQFFGPGTRLTVL.

The rearrangement joins TRBV4-1 to TRBJ2-1; TRBD1 matches 9 bases. The CDR3 has 20 amino acids. J lost 0 bases, V lost 4 bases, and 16 bases had no gene match. In germline, CDR1 is MGHRA, CDR2 YSYEKL. CDR3: CASSLRVQGAAPFSYNEQFF. The CDR3 DNA follows: TGCGCCAGCAGCCTCCGAGTACAGGGGGCTGCCCCCTTCTCCTACAATGAGCAGTTCTTC.

The rearrangement joins TRBV30 to TRBJ1-1; TRBD1 matches at 7 bases. The length of the CDR3 is 17 residues. Per the germline V gene, CDR1 is GTSNPN and CDR2 is SVGIG (reference sequence). CDR3 residues: CATDGRVTGFYITEAFF. CDR3 nucleotides: TGTGCGACGGATGGTAGGGTGACAGGGTTTTATATCACTGAAGCTTTCTTT.

The chain couples TRBV19 to TRBJ2-7, with a weak D call TRBD2 (6 bases). The CDR3 extends over 15 amino acids. The germline V gene encodes CDR1 LNHDA and CDR2 SQIVND (reference sequence). Trimming took off 6 bases at V and 2 bases at J, with 17 bases between the two ends. CDR3 residues: CASRTSDGLPYEQYF. The CDR3 bases are TGTGCCAGTAGAACGTCGGACGGACTACCCTACGAGCAGTACTTC.

In the case of this clone: Additional DNA sequences in this sample encode the identical CDR3. The chain uses TRBV30 and TRBJ1-5; 9 positions agree with TRBD1. The germline V gene encodes CDR1 GTSNPN and CDR2 SVGIG (reference sequence). This CDR3 region has 13 residues. With V trimmed by 5 bases and J by 6 bases, 5 bases remained unmatched. For the CDR3, the DNA is TGTGCCTGGGGAACAGGGGGCGGTCAGCCCCAGCATTTT. It codes for CAWGTGGGQPQHF.

This clone is a singleton in its sample. CDR3 coding DNA: TGTGCCAGCAGCTCGGACAATCAGCCCCAGCATTTT. It yields the protein CASSSDNQPQHF. The chain links TRBV28 to TRBJ1-5; D call uncertain. With 6 bases removed from V and 3 bases from J, the gap between germline ends came to 6 bases. Germline V CDR1 and CDR2: MDHEN, SYDVKM. This CDR3 is 12 amino acids long.